Presented here are 16 T cell receptor beta chains from one specimen sequenced in a study of metastatic and nonmetastatic thyroid tumors (dated by TCRdb to 2018 to 2021). The library was produced with PCR. These reads were obtained on an Illumina HiSeq 4000. Through fastp at Q25 and MiXCR, TCRdb rebuilt clones from the public reads, retaining in-frame beta chains. A total of around 20,000 clones appear in this sample, about 20% of them only once. The ten largest clones capture around a quarter of the sample. No patient had received any treatment before thyroid surgery. The sequencing sample was made of blood. These receptors were taken from a female donor with papillary thyroid cancer or a benign thyroid nodule (not recorded which). Some clones in this sample may be carry-over from other donors' samples.

This clone was observed a few times. The rearrangement uses TRBV28 and TRBJ2-1, with TRBD2 matching 11 bases. The V segment lost 6 bases and the J segment 5 bases; nucleotides outside the gene matches: 6. Germline CDR1 is MDHEN and CDR2 is SYDVKM. The CDR3 runs 15 residues. The DNA for the CDR3 is TGTGCCAGCAGCCCCGGGACTAGCGGTAACAATGAGCAGTTCTTC. As protein: CASSPGTSGNNEQFF.

The J gene is TRBJ1-2, the V gene TRBV6-1, with D uncertain. Germline loops: CDR1 MNHNS, CDR2 SASEGT. The CDR3 loop spans 15 amino acids. With 0 bases removed from V and 4 bases from J, the gap between germline ends came to 12 bases. The CDR3 sequence is CASSEAGSLSYGYTF. The CDR3 DNA reads as TGTGCCAGCAGTGAAGCAGGGAGTCTATCCTATGGCTACACCTTC.

This clone was found many times. The chain links TRBV13 to TRBJ2-1; tentatively, D is TRBD1 or TRBD2 (6 bases each). V lost 7 bases and J lost 1, with 11 bases in between. Germline V gene data show CDR1 as PRHDT and CDR2 as FYEKMQ (reference sequence). This CDR3 has 14 amino acids. The CDR3 here is CASTGGASYNEQFF. The CDR3 bases are TGTGCCAGCACCGGGGGCGCATCCTACAATGAGCAGTTCTTC.

In its sample, this clone was seen a few times. The rearrangement uses TRBV5-6 and TRBJ1-4; maybe TRBD1 (5 bases). V shed 3 bases and J shed 0 bases, with 9 bases lying between them. Germline CDR1 SGHDT, CDR2 YYEEEE. The CDR3 is made up of 15 amino acids. CDR3 in amino acids: CASSSLGATNEKLFF. The CDR3, as DNA: TGTGCCAGCAGCTCCCTGGGGGCAACTAATGAAAAACTGTTTTTT.

This clone appeared many times. This CDR3 is also generated by other DNA sequences in the sample. J is TRBJ1-5 and V is TRBV4-1; D is undetermined. CDR3 length equals 14 residues. In germline, CDR1 is MGHRA, CDR2 YSYEKL. Trimming removed 1 base at V and 0 bases at J, with 4 bases between. The CDR3 protein is CASSQGDSNQPQHF. DNA for the CDR3: TGCGCCAGCAGCCAAGGTGATAGCAATCAGCCCCAGCATTTT.

This clone has ten or more counts. For the CDR3, the DNA is TGTGCCATCGAGGGGTCTGGAAACACCATATATTTT. Translation gives CAIEGSGNTIYF. This sequence joins TRBV10-3 and TRBJ1-3; a weak D match, TRBD1 (5 bases). Germline-derived CDR1 and CDR2 are ENHRY and SYGVKD. The germline V and J ends were trimmed by 8 bases and 1 base, with 6 bases remaining between them. There are 12 residues in the CDR3.

This clone has at least ten counts. Other DNA sequences in the same sample also yield this CDR3. This chain connects TRBV28 to TRBJ1-1; tentatively, D is TRBD1 (6 bases). The CDR3 covers 15 residues. Trimming shortened V by 2 bases and J by 0 bases, and 10 bases separated the two germline ends. CDR1 is MDHEN and CDR2 is SYDVKM in the germline V gene. This CDR3 reads CASSLPGTMNTEAFF. In DNA form, the CDR3 reads TGTGCCAGCAGTTTACCCGGGACAATGAACACTGAAGCTTTCTTT.

This clone was counted ten times or more. The genes are TRBV5-8 and TRBJ2-5, with a possible D match to TRBD1 (6 bases). CDR1 and CDR2 (germline): SGHTS, YDEGEE. The V end was cut by 4 bases, the J end by 5 bases, with 18 bases between. This CDR3 contains 15 residues. The CDR3 sequence: CASSPQGQMRETQYF. The CDR3 DNA is TGTGCCAGCAGCCCACAGGGACAAATGAGGGAGACCCAGTACTTC. The entire variable domain, with the rest obtained from reference TRBV5-8 and TRBJ2-5, is as follows: EAGVTQSPTHLIKTRGQQATLRCSPISGHTSVYWYQQALGLGLQFLLWYDEGEERNRGNFPPRFSGRQFPNYSSELNVNALELEDSALYLCASSPQGQMRETQYFGPGTRLLVL.

The chain joins TRBV20-1 to TRBJ2-1; 8 bases match TRBD2. Germline values: CDR1 DFQATT, CDR2 SNEGSKA (reference sequence). Trimming removed 4 bases from V and 0 bases from J; junction bases left unmatched: 17. The CDR3 extends over 19 amino acids. CDR3 in DNA: TGCAGTGCTACCAGTCCGGGACTAGTGACGGTGATCTCCTACAATGAGCAGTTCTTC. Encoded protein: CSATSPGLVTVISYNEQFF.

The table lists this clone with many counts. This sequence joins TRBV6-5 and TRBJ2-3; 14 bases agree with TRBD2. Germline values: CDR1 MNHEY, CDR2 SVGAGI. CDR3 size: 17 residues. The V segment lost 2 bases and the J segment 3 bases; nucleotides outside the gene matches: 4. DNA of the CDR3: TGTGCCAGCAGTTACGGGGGGACTAGCGGGAGTACAGATACGCAGTATTTT. Protein product: CASSYGGTSGSTDTQYF.

In its sample, this clone was seen many times. The J gene is TRBJ1-5, the V gene TRBV30; D is uncertain. This CDR3 has 14 amino acids. Germline V lookup: CDR1 GTSNPN, CDR2 SVGIG (reference sequence). V gave up 5 bases and J gave up 7 bases, with 18 bases separating them. The CDR3 sequence: CAWGVPGGQQPQHF. The CDR3, as DNA: TGTGCCTGGGGCGTTCCAGGAGGGCAGCAGCCCCAGCATTTT.

At least ten counts were recorded for this clone. This may be a read error, as it is one base from a much larger clone. Written as DNA, the CDR3 is TGCAGTGCTAGAGATCCACAACGCCGGTCTTACGAGCAGTGCTTC. Residues: CSARDPQRRSYEQCF. V is TRBV20-1 and J is TRBJ2-7; D is unclear. Germline CDR1 is DFQATT and CDR2 is SNEGSKA (reference sequence). CDR3 size: 15 residues.

This clone was found many times. The J gene is TRBJ2-1, the V gene TRBV18; 7 nucleotides match TRBD1. Germline V gives CDR1 KGHSH, CDR2 LQKENI. Trimming at V came to 1 base and at J to 0 bases, leaving 3 bases not matched to a gene. This CDR3 has 16 amino acids. In DNA, the CDR3 is TGTGCCAGCTCACCACAGGGGGCGACCTCCTACAATGAGCAGTTCTTC. The encoded protein is CASSPQGATSYNEQFF.

This clone has ten or more counts. The J gene is TRBJ2-3, the V gene TRBV18; D gene unclear. With 9 bases removed from V and 6 bases from J, the gap between germline ends came to 13 bases. The length of the CDR3 is 12 residues. CDR1 is KGHSH and CDR2 is LQKENI in the germline V gene. CDR3 nucleotides: TGTGCCAGTTCCGACGGTGGCGATACGCAGTATTTT. This encodes CASSDGGDTQYF.

This clone was detected many times. This sequence joins TRBV5-5 and TRBJ1-6, with D possibly matching TRBD1 (5 bases). Germline-derived CDR1 and CDR2 are SGHKS and YYEKEE (reference sequence). The CDR3 contains 14 residues. Trimming stripped 4 bases from V and 6 bases from J, with 11 bases between. CDR3 loop: CASSPGLTNSPLHF. DNA of the CDR3: TGTGCCAGCAGCCCGGGACTTACTAATTCACCCCTCCACTTT.

Ten or more counts support this clone. The chain couples TRBV12-3 or TRBV12-4 to TRBJ1-1; D is unresolved. V shed 5 bases and J shed 0 bases, with 13 bases lying between them. The length of the CDR3 is 15 residues. The CDR3 DNA reads as TGTGCCAGCAGTCTGGAAGGGTCCATGAACACTGAAGCTTTCTTT. This codes for CASSLEGSMNTEAFF.